Following are 30 T cell receptor beta chains from one sample sequenced in a study of shared clonotypes between healthy human individuals. CD45RO negativity and positive selection for CCR7 defined naive CD8 cells, a population that excluded terminally differentiated effector memory CD45RA+ cells. Clones were read by immunoSEQ multiplex PCR, and TCRdb kept only the in-frame ones, dropping some. The sample lists some 2 million clones; about 95% were seen once. The sequenced material came from naive CD8+ T cells sorted from blood. The receptors shown here come from a man between 18 and 35 years old in good health.

The chain couples TRBV6-5 to TRBJ1-2; tentatively, D is TRBD1 (5 bases). Trimming shortened V by 6 bases and J by 4 bases, and 18 bases separated the two germline ends. CDR1 and CDR2 from the germline V gene are MNHEY and SVGAGI. CDR3 size: 15 residues. This chain's CDR3 is CASRSETDPGYGYTF. In nucleotides, the CDR3 is TGTGCCAGCAGATCTGAGACAGACCCTGGCTATGGCTACACCTTC.

The rearrangement uses TRBV11-2 and TRBJ1-4; D ambiguous. The length of the CDR3 is 13 residues. V was cut by 1 base and J by 8 bases, with 8 bases left in between. The germline gives CDR1 SGHAT, CDR2 FQNNGV. CDR3 residues: CASSLVSGEKLFF. The CDR3 region has the DNA TGTGCCAGCAGCTTAGTTTCCGGCGAAAAACTGTTTTTT.

This chain links TRBV30 with TRBJ2-7; D gene ambiguous. The CDR3 is made up of 13 amino acids. V lost 4 bases and J 0 bases, leaving 10 bases between the germline ends. Germline CDR1 is GTSNPN and CDR2 is SVGIG (reference sequence). CDR3 loop: CAWTPRSSYEQYF. The DNA of the CDR3 is TGTGCCTGGACCCCCCGGAGCTCCTACGAGCAGTACTTC.

The rearrangement uses TRBV2 and TRBJ1-6; 7 positions agree with TRBD1. Germline V gene data show CDR1 as SNHLY and CDR2 as FYNNEI. The CDR3 length is 15 residues. Trimming took 10 bases from V and 0 from J; bases not matched to a gene: 6. The CDR3 protein is CAIKTGSSYNSPLHF. The CDR3, as DNA: TGTGCCATCAAGACAGGGAGCTCCTATAATTCACCCCTCCACTTT.

The V and J genes are TRBV7-9 and TRBJ2-2; 9 bases map to TRBD1. Germline assignment: CDR1 SEHNR and CDR2 FQNEAQ (reference sequence). CDR3 length: 13 residues. The ends lost 8 bases at V and 6 bases at J; junction bases unmatched: 4. Written as DNA, the CDR3 is TGTGCCAGCCGGACAGGGGAGGCCGGGGAGCTGTTTTTT. It translates to CASRTGEAGELFF.

This clone was observed a handful of times. The chain joins TRBV6-5 to TRBJ2-3; D is perhaps TRBD1 (6 bases). The CDR3 loop spans 14 amino acids. The V gene lost 7 bases and the J gene lost 6 bases, with 17 bases spanning the gap. CDR1 is MNHEY and CDR2 is SVGAGI in the germline V gene. Here the CDR3 DNA reads TGTGCCAGCACCCACGCCACAGGGTCGGATACGCAGTATTTT. It specifies CASTHATGSDTQYF.

The genes are TRBV29-1 and TRBJ1-1; unclear D gene. The CDR3 contains 12 residues. Trimming pared 4 bases from V and 0 bases from J, leaving 6 bases between. Germline V lookup: CDR1 SQVTM, CDR2 ANQGSEA. The CDR3 DNA follows: TGCAGCGTTGTTCCTATGAACACTGAAGCTTTCTTT. The encoded protein is CSVVPMNTEAFF.

The chain recombines TRBV7-6 with TRBJ2-7; TRBD2 agrees at 7 bases. CDR1 SGHVS and CDR2 FNYEAQ come from the germline V gene. This CDR3 contains 13 residues. V shed 4 bases and J 1 base; nucleotides not matched to a gene: 1. The CDR3 coding sequence is TGTGCCAGCAGCTCAGCGGGGTCCTACGAGCAGTACTTC. As protein: CASSSAGSYEQYF.

The chain uses TRBV5-1 and TRBJ2-5; D remains ambiguous. V was cut by 4 bases and J by 5 bases, with 18 bases left in between. CDR3 length: 15 amino acids. Per the germline V gene, CDR1 is SGHRS and CDR2 is YFSETQ. The CDR3 region is CASSRALGGQETQYF. The DNA of the CDR3 is TGCGCCAGCAGCCGTGCGTTGGGCGGCCAGGAGACCCAGTACTTC. Using reference TRBV5-1 and TRBJ2-5 for the parts outside the CDR3, the full variable domain is KAGVTQTPRYLIKTRGQQVTLSCSPISGHRSVSWYQQTPGQGLQFLFEYFSETQRNKGNFPGRFSGRQFSNSRSEMNVSTLELGDSALYLCASSRALGGQETQYFGPGTRLLVL.

For this clone: Other DNA sequences in this sample translate to the same CDR3. V gene TRBV11-2 combines with J gene TRBJ2-7; D remains ambiguous. The CDR3 runs to 13 residues. Trimming cost V 1 base and J 4 bases, with 8 bases left between them. The germline V gene has CDR1 SGHAT and CDR2 FQNNGV. CDR3 coding DNA: TGTGCCAGCAGCTTAGGCAGGCCTTACGAGCAGTACTTC. Translated: CASSLGRPYEQYF.

The V and J genes are TRBV25-1 and TRBJ2-1; TRBD1 matches 7 bases. Germline assignment: CDR1 MGHDK and CDR2 SYGVNS. V shed 7 bases and J 9 bases; nucleotides not matched to a gene: 15. The CDR3 runs to 15 residues. In DNA form, the CDR3 reads TGTGCCAGCATGCCACGATTTACAGGGGCGAGTGAGCAGTTCTTC. Translating it yields CASMPRFTGASEQFF.

This clone is a singleton in its sample. J is TRBJ1-1 and V is TRBV6-1; unclear D gene. The CDR3 is 14 amino acids. CDR1 is MNHNS and CDR2 is SASEGT in the germline V gene. V lost 2 bases and J lost 0, with 7 bases in between. CDR3 in DNA: TGTGCCAGCAGTGAACGGCAGATGAACACTGAAGCTTTCTTT. Its translation is CASSERQMNTEAFF.

This rearrangement joins TRBV27 to TRBJ2-1; 14 bases are shared with TRBD2. This CDR3 is 15 amino acids long. From germline, CDR1 is MNHEY and CDR2 SMNVEV (reference sequence). With V trimmed by 3 bases and J by 8 bases, 3 bases remained unmatched. The CDR3 sequence: CASSFGTSGSYEQFF. CDR3 DNA sequence: TGTGCCAGCAGTTTTGGGACTAGCGGGAGCTATGAGCAGTTCTTC.

The chain has TRBV18 and TRBJ1-5, with 8 bases fitting TRBD1. The CDR3 loop spans 16 amino acids. The germline V gene encodes CDR1 KGHSH and CDR2 LQKENI. With 0 bases clipped from V and 6 bases from J, the junction kept 7 bases outside the gene matches. CDR3 region: CASSPPGQGVAQPQHF. The CDR3 DNA reads TGTGCCAGCTCACCACCTGGACAGGGTGTGGCTCAGCCCCAGCATTTT.

The V and J genes are TRBV27 and TRBJ2-3; D gene uncertain. The length of the CDR3 is 15 residues. V was shortened by 4 bases and J by 1 base, with 12 bases between the two germline ends. The germline CDR1 and CDR2 sequences are MNHEY and SMNVEV (reference sequence). In nucleotides, the CDR3 is TGTGCCAGCAGTTCGTGGGCTCGGGGCACAGATACGCAGTATTTT. Protein: CASSSWARGTDTQYF.

This sequence joins TRBV6-6 and TRBJ1-2; D call uncertain. The CDR3 runs 13 residues. Germline V gene lookup returns CDR1 MNHNY and CDR2 SVGAGI (reference sequence). V dropped 2 bases and J dropped 3 bases, with 7 bases sitting between them. The DNA of the CDR3 is TGTGCCAGCAGTTACGCAGGAGACTATGGCTACACCTTC. This translates into CASSYAGDYGYTF.

A word on this clone: This sample also contains other DNA sequences that code for the same CDR3. This chain uses TRBV7-9 with TRBJ1-5; no clear D gene. Germline CDR1 and CDR2: SEHNR and FQNEAQ (reference sequence). Trimming took off 5 bases at V and 3 bases at J, with 11 bases between the two ends. CDR3 size: 14 residues. CDR3 nucleotides: TGTGCCAGCAGCCCCGCGGGGTCCAATCAGCCCCAGCATTTT. The encoded protein is CASSPAGSNQPQHF. The whole variable domain, remainder taken from reference TRBV7-9 and TRBJ1-5, is DTGVSQNPRHKITKRGQNVTFRCDPISEHNRLYWYRQTLGQGPEFLTYFQNEAQLEKSRLLSDRFSAERPKGSFSTLEIQRTEQGDSAMYLCASSPAGSNQPQHFGDGTRLSIL.

This chain joins TRBV19 and TRBJ1-5; D call uncertain. This CDR3 is built from 15 residues. Trimming removed 5 bases at V and 9 bases at J, with 20 bases between. The germline V gene has CDR1 LNHDA and CDR2 SQIVND (reference sequence). The CDR3 loop is CASSSSGVQSSPQHF. The CDR3 nucleotides read TGTGCCAGTAGTTCCTCAGGAGTTCAATCTTCGCCCCAGCATTTT.

The chain uses TRBV21-1 and TRBJ2-5; the D call of TRBD2 is as the table states it, not checked on the DNA. TRBV21-1 is marked as a pseudogene. CDR3 length equals 17 residues. CDR3 region: CASSKGGLTSGSETQYF. DNA for the CDR3: TGTGCCAGCAGCAAAGGGGGATTGACTAGCGGGAGTGAGACCCAGTACTTC.

V gene TRBV5-4 combines with J gene TRBJ2-3; the match to TRBD2 covers 7 bases. After removal of 9 bases from V and 2 bases from J, the junction contained 9 bases not matched to a gene. Germline-derived CDR1 and CDR2 are SGHNT and YYREEE (reference sequence). The CDR3 runs to 14 residues. This CDR3 reads CATRGRELTDTQYF. CDR3 bases: TGTGCCACCCGTGGGCGGGAGCTCACAGATACGCAGTATTTT.

The count of this clone is one. The J gene is TRBJ2-7, the V gene TRBV11-2; TRBD2 is a possible D gene (5 bases). The CDR3 has 16 amino acids. Germline V gene lookup returns CDR1 SGHAT and CDR2 FQNNGV. Trimming stripped 1 base from V and 6 bases from J, with 19 bases between. The CDR3 loop is CASSLGRGLRNGEQYF. CDR3 nucleotides: TGTGCCAGCAGCTTAGGCCGGGGTTTAAGGAATGGCGAGCAGTACTTC.

The rearrangement links TRBV7-9 to TRBJ1-2; D is ambiguous. The germline CDR1 and CDR2 sequences are SEHNR and FQNEAQ (reference sequence). The ends were cut back, 7 bases at V and 4 bases at J, with 13 bases in the middle. The CDR3 consists of 13 residues. The DNA for the CDR3 is TGTGCCAGCATCCCCGGGGTCGGCTATGGCTACACCTTC. Encoded protein: CASIPGVGYGYTF.

The rearrangement links TRBV2 to TRBJ2-1, with D perhaps TRBD1 (6 bases). Looked up from germline, CDR1 is SNHLY and CDR2 is FYNNEI. The V and J ends lost 7 bases and 3 bases respectively, with 19 bases between them. The CDR3 spans 16 residues. CDR3 residues: CASTGGSPFLYNEQFF. In DNA, the CDR3 is TGTGCCAGCACTGGGGGCTCCCCCTTCCTCTACAATGAGCAGTTCTTC.

This clone was seen just once. This same CDR3 is encoded by further DNA sequences in the sample. The chain links TRBV27 to TRBJ2-7, with D tentatively TRBD2 (5 bases). This CDR3 region has 14 residues. Germline V gene sequence: CDR1 MNHEY, CDR2 SMNVEV (reference sequence). Between the trimmed V and J ends, which lost 3 bases and 4 bases, there was a span of 13 bases. CDR3 coding DNA: TGTGCCAGCAGTTTCACCGGGGTCCCATACGAGCAGTACTTC. Translated: CASSFTGVPYEQYF.

This clone has just one count. Other DNA sequences from this sample encode an identical CDR3 as well. The rearrangement uses TRBV5-1 and TRBJ2-7; the match to TRBD1 covers 9 bases. CDR1 and CDR2 (germline): SGHRS, YFSETQ. This CDR3 is built from 13 residues. V was pared by 1 base and J by 5 bases, with 1 base of the junction left unmatched. CDR3 loop: CASSLTGGHEQYF. CDR3 coding DNA: TGCGCCAGCAGCTTGACAGGGGGCCACGAGCAGTACTTC.

This chain uses TRBV28 with TRBJ1-5; D is perhaps TRBD1 (6 bases). This CDR3 has 15 residues. The V gene lost 2 bases and the J gene lost 4 bases, with 12 bases spanning the gap. CDR1 and CDR2 (germline): MDHEN, SYDVKM. CDR3 residues: CASSLGRGFNQPQHF. CDR3 nucleotides: TGTGCCAGCAGTTTAGGCAGGGGTTTTAATCAGCCCCAGCATTTT. Variable domain in full (rest from reference TRBV28 and TRBJ1-5): DVKVTQSSRYLVKRTGEKVFLECVQDMDHENMFWYRQDPGLGLRLIYFSYDVKMKEKGDIPEGYSVSREKKERFSLILESASTNQTSMYLCASSLGRGFNQPQHFGDGTRLSIL.

Note on this clone: Within the sample, other DNA sequences also encode this same CDR3. This chain links TRBV9 with TRBJ2-7, with 8 bases fitting TRBD2. CDR1 is SGDLS, CDR2 YYNGEE, per germline. This CDR3 has 14 residues. Trimming took 4 bases from V and 4 from J; bases not matched to a gene: 7. The CDR3 loop reads CASSPGLGAYEQYF. The CDR3 region has the DNA TGTGCCAGCAGCCCGGGACTAGGAGCATACGAGCAGTACTTC.

The chain joins TRBV7-9 to TRBJ2-7; TRBD2 is a possible D gene (7 bases). The CDR3 runs to 15 residues. The V and J ends lost 8 bases and 3 bases respectively, with 20 bases between them. Germline V CDR1 and CDR2: SEHNR, FQNEAQ (reference sequence). CDR3 sequence reads: CASEWGGEGSYEQYF. The CDR3 nucleotides read TGTGCCAGCGAATGGGGGGGCGAAGGGAGCTACGAGCAGTACTTC.

J is TRBJ2-7 and V is TRBV11-2; 7 nucleotides line up with TRBD2. This CDR3 contains 13 residues. The J segment lost 2 bases and the V segment lost 5 bases, leaving 3 bases of the junction unmatched. Germline V CDR1 and CDR2: SGHAT, FQNNGV. The CDR3 is CASSRGTTYEQYF. The CDR3, as DNA: TGTGCCAGCAGCCGAGGGACTACCTACGAGCAGTACTTC.

J is TRBJ1-1 and V is TRBV5-1; the D is unclear. V was pared by 4 bases and J by 3 bases, with 10 bases between. From germline, CDR1 is SGHRS and CDR2 YFSETQ. There are 13 residues in the CDR3. CDR3 protein: CASSRPTDTEAFF. CDR3 coding DNA: TGCGCCAGCAGCCGACCGACGGACACTGAAGCTTTCTTT.